A single sample is the source of the 15 T cell receptor beta chains below, sequenced in a study of Graves' ophthalmopathy and Graves' hyperthyroidism (dated by TCRdb to about 2018). TCRdb shows the sequencer as Illumina HiSeq 2000. TCR beta CDR3 regions were amplified from RNA transcripts for repertoire sequencing. The first round of RT-PCR was done with HTBI primers and the Qiagen OneStep RT-PCR kit, and was followed by a second round of multiplex PCR, then size selection and purification. TCRdb redid the processing of the public reads, applying fastp at Q25 and MiXCR, and retained in-frame beta chains. CDR3 protein duplicates are merged, each entry listing the most common genes and DNA. Recorded for this sample are around 670,000 distinct CDR3 sequences; approximately 40% of them occurred a single time. The ten top clones hold 40% to 45% of the sample. The sample comprised peripheral blood. These receptors were collected from an adult man with Graves' ophthalmopathy.

This clonotype appeared a few times. The chain is built from TRBV7-2 and TRBJ2-7; 7 bases fit TRBD2. CDR3 size: 15 residues. Germline-derived CDR1 and CDR2 are SGHTA and FQGNSA. V trimming: 5 bases; J trimming: 0 bases; junction bases outside the gene matches: 7. The CDR3 spells CASSDTSEISYEQYF. In nucleotides, the CDR3 is TGTGCCAGCAGCGATACTAGCGAGATCTCCTACGAGCAGTACTTC.

This sequence joins TRBV19 and TRBJ2-7, with D perhaps TRBD2 (5 bases). The CDR3 spans 16 residues. Germline CDR1 LNHDA, CDR2 SQIVND (reference sequence). The V end was cut by 5 bases, the J end by 1 base, with 18 bases between. The CDR3 protein is CASSPPGRVASYEQYF. The CDR3 DNA follows: TGTGCCAGTAGTCCTCCTGGGCGGGTGGCTTCCTACGAGCAGTACTTC.

This clonotype was counted many times. The CDR3 coding sequence is TGTGCCAGCCGCAAAAACTCTGGAAACACCATATATTTT. Its translation: CASRKNSGNTIYF. The rearrangement links TRBV11-2 to TRBJ1-3, with unresolved D. This CDR3 has 13 residues. Between the trimmed V and J ends, which lost 8 bases and 0 bases, there was a span of 8 bases. Germline CDR1 reads SGHAT; CDR2 reads FQNNGV.

This clonotype was seen ten or more times. V gene TRBV10-3 combines with J gene TRBJ1-1, with 7 nucleotides matching TRBD1. The CDR3 has 10 amino acids. Germline CDR1 and CDR2: ENHRY and SYGVKD. The trim removed 10 bases at V and 7 bases at J, leaving 3 bases unmatched. CDR3 sequence: CATRDSEAFF. Written as DNA, the CDR3 is TGTGCCACCAGGGACAGTGAAGCTTTCTTT.

A remark on this clonotype: A single base separates this from a much larger clone, so it may be a read error. The V gene is TRBV20-1, the J gene TRBJ1-5; TRBD1 matches 10 bases. The germline V gene encodes CDR1 DFQATT and CDR2 SNEGSKA (reference sequence). The CDR3 has 14 residues. In DNA form, the CDR3 reads TGCTGTGCTACCTCGGGACAGGGGAATCAGCCCCAGCATTTT. Amino acids: CCATSGQGNQPQHF.

The chain links TRBV2 to TRBJ2-7; possibly TRBD1 for D (6 bases). The CDR3 extends over 16 amino acids. Germline V gene data show CDR1 as SNHLY and CDR2 as FYNNEI. Trimming removed 5 bases from V and 5 bases from J, with 22 bases in between. In DNA form, the CDR3 reads TGTGCCAGCAGTTACTCAAGGACAGACCTCCTACACGAGCAGTACTTC. This gives the protein CASSYSRTDLLHEQYF.

The chain recombines TRBV10-2 with TRBJ1-1; D is undetermined. CDR1 and CDR2 (germline): WSHSY, SAAADI. CDR3 length: 17 amino acids. V was trimmed by 4 bases and J by 1 base, leaving 19 bases between them. The CDR3 DNA sequence: TGCGCCAGCAGTGTCTCTGTAGGGTCTAGTAGGAACACTGAAGCTTTCTTT. Its protein product is CASSVSVGSSRNTEAFF.

This clonotype was seen many times. V gene TRBV12-3 or TRBV12-4 combines with J gene TRBJ2-5; TRBD2 is a possible D gene (6 bases). The V end lost 1 base, the J end lost 7 bases, and 10 bases lay between the germline ends. This CDR3 comprises 13 residues. As DNA, the CDR3 is TGTGCCAGCAGTTTAGGGGTTAGCGGGACCCAGTACTTC. Translated: CASSLGVSGTQYF.

This rearrangement joins TRBV19 to TRBJ2-7, with 7 nucleotides matching TRBD2. The V gene end was trimmed by 4 bases and the J gene end by 5 bases; junction bases not matched to a gene: 5. The CDR3 sequence is 13 residues long. The germline V gene has CDR1 LNHDA and CDR2 SQIVND (reference sequence). CDR3 sequence: CASSSGGLHEQYF. In DNA form, the CDR3 reads TGTGCCAGTAGTAGCGGGGGATTACACGAGCAGTACTTC.

This clonotype was counted a single time. The chain links TRBV29-1 to TRBJ1-1, with D possibly being TRBD1 (6 bases). The CDR3 has 14 amino acids. V dropped 6 bases and J dropped 0 bases, with 14 bases sitting between them. Germline V lookup: CDR1 SQVTM, CDR2 ANQGSEA. CDR3 nucleotide sequence: TGCAGCGTGTCCCGGGACATTATGAACACTGAAGCTTTCTTT. Encoded protein: CSVSRDIMNTEAFF.

This chain links TRBV7-3 with TRBJ2-3, with no clear D. The length of the CDR3 is 16 residues. V lost 2 bases to trimming and J lost 2 bases, with 14 bases between them. Germline V gene lookup returns CDR1 SGHTA and CDR2 FQGTGA. The chain's CDR3 is CASSLSSLTDTDTQYF. For the CDR3, the DNA is TGTGCCAGCAGCTTATCCTCCCTGACTGACACAGATACGCAGTATTTT.

Concerning this clonotype itself: This may stem from a read error, because a much larger clone lies one nucleotide away. The chain employs TRBV10-3 and TRBJ1-2; 8 bases match TRBD1. The germline CDR1 and CDR2 sequences are ENHRY and SYGVKD. The CDR3 is 13 amino acids. V shed 10 bases and J 4 bases; nucleotides not matched to a gene: 8. CDR3 sequence reads: CASNRQGSYGYTF. CDR3 nucleotide sequence: TGTGCCAGCAATCGACAGGGGAGCTATGGCTACACCTTC.

The chain uses TRBV6-1 and TRBJ1-1; perhaps TRBD1 as D (5 bases). The CDR3 loop spans 15 amino acids. Per germline, CDR1 MNHNS and CDR2 SASEGT. Trimming removed 5 bases at V and 0 bases at J, with 13 bases between. The CDR3 sequence is CASSYGGRMNTEAFF. The CDR3 DNA sequence: TGTGCCAGCAGTTATGGGGGTCGCATGAACACTGAAGCTTTCTTT.

Of note for this clonotype: One junction end does not reproduce the germline sequence, and a read error may be involved. The chain links TRBV7-9 to TRBJ2-6; D perhaps matches TRBD2 (5 bases). The germline CDR1 and CDR2 sequences are SEHNR and FQNEAQ (reference sequence). This CDR3 has 15 residues. In DNA, the CDR3 is TGTGCCAGCAGTTTAGGGAGCACTGGGGCCAACGTCCTGACTTTC. Amino acids: CASSLGSTGANVLTF.

Details on this clonotype: The junction differs from germline at one of its ends, possibly a read error. This rearrangement joins TRBV7-7 to TRBJ2-2; TRBD2 matches at 11 bases. CDR1 is SSHAT and CDR2 is FNYEAQ in the germline V gene (reference sequence). The CDR3 is 17 amino acids. CDR3 residues: CASRLHSGRVNTGELFF. Written as DNA, the CDR3 is TGTGCCAGCCGCTTACATAGCGGGAGGGTTAACACCGGGGAGCTGTTTTTT.